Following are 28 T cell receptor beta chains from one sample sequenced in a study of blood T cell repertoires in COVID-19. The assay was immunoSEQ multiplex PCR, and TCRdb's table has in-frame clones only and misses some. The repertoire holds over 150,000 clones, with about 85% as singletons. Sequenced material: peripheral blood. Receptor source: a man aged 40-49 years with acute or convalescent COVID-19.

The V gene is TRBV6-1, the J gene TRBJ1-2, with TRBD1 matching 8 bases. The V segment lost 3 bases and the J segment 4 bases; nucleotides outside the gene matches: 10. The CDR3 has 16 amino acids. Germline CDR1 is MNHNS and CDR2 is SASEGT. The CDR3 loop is CASSDERTGLVYGYTF. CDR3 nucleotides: TGTGCCAGCAGTGACGAAAGGACAGGGTTAGTCTATGGCTACACCTTC.

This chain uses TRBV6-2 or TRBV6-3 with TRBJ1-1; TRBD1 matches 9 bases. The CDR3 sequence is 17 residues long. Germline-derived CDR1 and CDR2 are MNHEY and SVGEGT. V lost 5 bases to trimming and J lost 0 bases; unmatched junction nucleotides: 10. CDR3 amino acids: CASSTWTGAQVNTEAFF. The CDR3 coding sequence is TGTGCCAGCAGTACTTGGACAGGGGCACAGGTGAACACTGAAGCTTTCTTT.

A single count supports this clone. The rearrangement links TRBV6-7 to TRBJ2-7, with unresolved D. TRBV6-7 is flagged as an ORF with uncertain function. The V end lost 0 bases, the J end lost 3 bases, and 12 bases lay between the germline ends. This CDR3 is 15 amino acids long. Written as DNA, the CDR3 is TGTGCCAGCAGTTACTCGATGGCCAGTCTCTACGAGCAGTACTTC. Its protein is CASSYSMASLYEQYF.

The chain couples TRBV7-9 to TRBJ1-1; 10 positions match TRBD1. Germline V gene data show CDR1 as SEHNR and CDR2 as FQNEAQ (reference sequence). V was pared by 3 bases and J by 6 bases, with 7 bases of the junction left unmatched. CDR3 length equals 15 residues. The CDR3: CASSLPGTGVPEAFF. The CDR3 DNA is TGTGCCAGCAGCTTGCCCGGGACAGGGGTCCCTGAAGCTTTCTTT. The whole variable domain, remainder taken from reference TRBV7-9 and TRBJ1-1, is DTGVSQNPRHKITKRGQNVTFRCDPISEHNRLYWYRQTLGQGPEFLTYFQNEAQLEKSRLLSDRFSAERPKGSFSTLEIQRTEQGDSAMYLCASSLPGTGVPEAFFGQGTRLTVV.

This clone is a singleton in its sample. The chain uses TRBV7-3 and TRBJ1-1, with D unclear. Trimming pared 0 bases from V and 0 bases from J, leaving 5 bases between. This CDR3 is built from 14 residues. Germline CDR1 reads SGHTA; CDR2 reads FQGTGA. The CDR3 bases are TGTGCCAGCAGCTTAACAGCCCTGAACACTGAAGCTTTCTTT. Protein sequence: CASSLTALNTEAFF.

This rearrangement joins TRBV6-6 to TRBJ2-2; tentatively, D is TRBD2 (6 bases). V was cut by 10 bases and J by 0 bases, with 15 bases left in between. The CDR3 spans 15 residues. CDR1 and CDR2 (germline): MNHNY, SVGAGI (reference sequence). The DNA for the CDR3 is TGTGCCATCAAATCCGGGACTTCGAACACCGGGGAGCTGTTTTTT. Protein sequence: CAIKSGTSNTGELFF.

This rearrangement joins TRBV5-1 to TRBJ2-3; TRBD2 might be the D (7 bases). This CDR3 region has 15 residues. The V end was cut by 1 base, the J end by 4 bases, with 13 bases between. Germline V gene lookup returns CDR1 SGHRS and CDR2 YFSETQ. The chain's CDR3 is CASSLKGGQADTQYF. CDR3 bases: TGCGCCAGCAGCTTGAAGGGGGGGCAGGCAGATACGCAGTATTTT.

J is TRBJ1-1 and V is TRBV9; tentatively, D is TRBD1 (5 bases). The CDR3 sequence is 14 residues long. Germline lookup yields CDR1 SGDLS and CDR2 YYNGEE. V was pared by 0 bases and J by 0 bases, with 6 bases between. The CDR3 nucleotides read TGTGCCAGCAGCGTAGAAGGGGTGAACACTGAAGCTTTCTTT. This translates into CASSVEGVNTEAFF.

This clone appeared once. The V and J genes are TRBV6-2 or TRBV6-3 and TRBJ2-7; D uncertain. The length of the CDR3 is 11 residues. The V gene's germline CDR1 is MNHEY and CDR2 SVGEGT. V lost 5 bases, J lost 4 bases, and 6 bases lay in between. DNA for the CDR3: TGTGCCAGCAGTGTTCAGTACGAGCAGTACTTC. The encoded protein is CASSVQYEQYF.

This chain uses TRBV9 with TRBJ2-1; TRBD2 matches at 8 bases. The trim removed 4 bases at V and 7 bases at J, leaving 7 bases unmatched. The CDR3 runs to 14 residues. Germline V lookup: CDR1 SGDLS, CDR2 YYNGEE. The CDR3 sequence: CASSPGGAGNEQFF. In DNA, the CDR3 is TGTGCCAGCAGCCCCGGGGGGGCGGGAAATGAGCAGTTCTTC.

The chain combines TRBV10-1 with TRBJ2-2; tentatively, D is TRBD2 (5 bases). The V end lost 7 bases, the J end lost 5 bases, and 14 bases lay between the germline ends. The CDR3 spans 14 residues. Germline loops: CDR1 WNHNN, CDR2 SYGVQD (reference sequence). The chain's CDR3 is CASTRGSGTGELFF. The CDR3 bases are TGCGCCAGCACCAGAGGGTCTGGAACCGGGGAGCTGTTTTTT.

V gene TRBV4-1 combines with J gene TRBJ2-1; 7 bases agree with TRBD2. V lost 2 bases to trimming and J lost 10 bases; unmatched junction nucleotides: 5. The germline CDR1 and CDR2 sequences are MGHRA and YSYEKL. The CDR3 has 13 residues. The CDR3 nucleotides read TGCGCCAGCAGCCAACTTTTGGGGGGGGAGCAGTTCTTC. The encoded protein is CASSQLLGGEQFF.

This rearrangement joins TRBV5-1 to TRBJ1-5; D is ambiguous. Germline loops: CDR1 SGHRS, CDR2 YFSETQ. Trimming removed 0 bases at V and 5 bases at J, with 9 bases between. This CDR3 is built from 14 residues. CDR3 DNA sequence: TGCGCCAGCAGCTTGGAATATGGCCATCAGCCCCAGCATTTT. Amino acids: CASSLEYGHQPQHF. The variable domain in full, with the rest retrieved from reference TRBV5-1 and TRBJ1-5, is KAGVTQTPRYLIKTRGQQVTLSCSPISGHRSVSWYQQTPGQGLQFLFEYFSETQRNKGNFPGRFSGRQFSNSRSEMNVSTLELGDSALYLCASSLEYGHQPQHFGDGTRLSIL.

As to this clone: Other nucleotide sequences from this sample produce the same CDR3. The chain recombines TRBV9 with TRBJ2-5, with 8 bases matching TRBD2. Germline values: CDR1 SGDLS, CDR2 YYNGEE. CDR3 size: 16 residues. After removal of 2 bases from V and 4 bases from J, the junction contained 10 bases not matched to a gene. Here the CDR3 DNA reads TGTGCCAGCAGCGTCTCCTCGGGGGGGCCTGGAGAGACCCAGTACTTC. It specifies CASSVSSGGPGETQYF.

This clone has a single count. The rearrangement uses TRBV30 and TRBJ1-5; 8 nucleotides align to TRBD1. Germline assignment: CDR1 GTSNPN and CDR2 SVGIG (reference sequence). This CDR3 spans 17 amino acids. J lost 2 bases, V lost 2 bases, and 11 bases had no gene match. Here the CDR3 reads CAWSSVQGVRGNQPQHF. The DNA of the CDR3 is TGTGCCTGGAGTTCTGTACAGGGGGTTCGTGGCAATCAGCCCCAGCATTTT.

CDR3 amino acids: CASGDSTDTQYF. The CDR3 DNA follows: TGCGCCAGCGGGGACTCCACAGATACGCAGTATTTT. This chain uses TRBV5-1 with TRBJ2-3, with D perhaps matching TRBD2 (6 bases). The CDR3 has 12 amino acids. Germline CDR1 reads SGHRS; CDR2 reads YFSETQ. V lost 7 bases and J 2 bases, leaving 8 bases between the germline ends.

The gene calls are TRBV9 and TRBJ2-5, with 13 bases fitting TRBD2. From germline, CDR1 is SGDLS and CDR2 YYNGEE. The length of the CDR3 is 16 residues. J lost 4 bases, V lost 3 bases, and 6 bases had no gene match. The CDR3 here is CASSALTSGGLETQYF. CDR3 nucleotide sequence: TGTGCCAGCAGCGCCCTGACTAGCGGGGGGTTAGAGACCCAGTACTTC. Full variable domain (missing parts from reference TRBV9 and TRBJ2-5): DSGVTQTPKHLITATGQRVTLRCSPRSGDLSVYWYQQSLDQGLQFLIQYYNGEERAKGNILERFSAQQFPDLHSELNLSSLELGDSALYFCASSALTSGGLETQYFGPGTRLLVL.

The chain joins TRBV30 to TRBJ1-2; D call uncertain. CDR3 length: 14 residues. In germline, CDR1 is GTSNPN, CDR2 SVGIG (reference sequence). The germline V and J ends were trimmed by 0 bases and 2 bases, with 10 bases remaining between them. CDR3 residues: CAWSVGGVNYGYTF. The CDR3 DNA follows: TGTGCCTGGAGTGTCGGAGGTGTAAACTATGGCTACACCTTC. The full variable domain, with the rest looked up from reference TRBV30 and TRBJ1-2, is SQTIHQWPATLVQPVGSPLSLECTVEGTSNPNLYWYRQAAGRGLQLLFYSVGIGQISSEVPQNLSASRPQDRQFILSSKKLLLSDSGFYLCAWSVGGVNYGYTFGSGTRLTVV.

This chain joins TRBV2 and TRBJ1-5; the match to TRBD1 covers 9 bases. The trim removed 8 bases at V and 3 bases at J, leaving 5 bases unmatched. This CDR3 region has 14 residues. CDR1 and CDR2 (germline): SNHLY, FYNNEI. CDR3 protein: CASRGQGNNQPQHF. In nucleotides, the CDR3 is TGTGCCAGCCGAGGACAGGGGAACAATCAGCCCCAGCATTTT.

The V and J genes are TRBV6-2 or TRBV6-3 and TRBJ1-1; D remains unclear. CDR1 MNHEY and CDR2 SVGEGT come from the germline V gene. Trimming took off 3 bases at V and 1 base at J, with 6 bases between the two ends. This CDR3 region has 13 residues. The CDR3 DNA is TGTGCCAGCAGTTATCGAGGGAACACTGAAGCTTTCTTT. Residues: CASSYRGNTEAFF.

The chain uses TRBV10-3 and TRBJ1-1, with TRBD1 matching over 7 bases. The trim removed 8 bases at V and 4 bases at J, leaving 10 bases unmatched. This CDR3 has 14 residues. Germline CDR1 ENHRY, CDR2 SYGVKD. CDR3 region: CAIGLQGMGTEAFF. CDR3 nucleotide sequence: TGTGCCATCGGACTACAGGGGATGGGCACTGAAGCTTTCTTT.

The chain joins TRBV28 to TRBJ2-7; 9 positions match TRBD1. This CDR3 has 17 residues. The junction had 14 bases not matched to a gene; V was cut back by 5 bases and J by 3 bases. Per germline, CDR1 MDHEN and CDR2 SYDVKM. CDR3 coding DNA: TGTGCCAGCAGTCCCTTAATCCCGGGACAGGGCCGCTACGAGCAGTACTTC. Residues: CASSPLIPGQGRYEQYF.

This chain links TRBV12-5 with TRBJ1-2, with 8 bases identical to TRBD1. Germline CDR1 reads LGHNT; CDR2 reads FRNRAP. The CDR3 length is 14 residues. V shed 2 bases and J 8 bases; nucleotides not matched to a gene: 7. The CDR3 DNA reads TGTGCTAGTGGTTTGTTTGACAGGGGTGGAGGCTACACCTTC. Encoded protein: CASGLFDRGGGYTF.

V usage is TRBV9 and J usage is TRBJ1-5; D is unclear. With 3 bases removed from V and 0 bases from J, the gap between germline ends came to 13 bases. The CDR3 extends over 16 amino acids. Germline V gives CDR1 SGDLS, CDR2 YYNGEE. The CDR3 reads CASSAPCVYSNQPQHF. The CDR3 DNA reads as TGTGCCAGCAGCGCACCGTGCGTTTATAGCAATCAGCCCCAGCATTTT.

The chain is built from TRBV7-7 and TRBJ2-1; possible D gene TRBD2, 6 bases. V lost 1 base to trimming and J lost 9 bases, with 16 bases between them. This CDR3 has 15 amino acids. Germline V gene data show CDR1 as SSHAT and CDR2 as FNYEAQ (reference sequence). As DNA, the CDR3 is TGTGCCAGCAGCTTAGGTGACGGGGGTATGGGTGAGCAGTTCTTC. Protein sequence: CASSLGDGGMGEQFF.

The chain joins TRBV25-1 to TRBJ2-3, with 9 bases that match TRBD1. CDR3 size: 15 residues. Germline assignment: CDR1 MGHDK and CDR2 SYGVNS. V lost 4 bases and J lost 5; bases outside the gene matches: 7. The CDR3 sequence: CASSATGGALDTQYF. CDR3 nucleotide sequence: TGTGCCAGCAGTGCCACAGGGGGCGCGTTAGATACGCAGTATTTT.

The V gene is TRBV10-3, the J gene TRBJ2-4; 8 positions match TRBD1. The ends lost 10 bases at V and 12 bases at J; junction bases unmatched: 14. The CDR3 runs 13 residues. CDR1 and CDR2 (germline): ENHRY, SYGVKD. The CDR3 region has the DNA TGTGCCACCGAATCTCACAGGGGGGACGGTCAGTACTTC. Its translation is CATESHRGDGQYF.

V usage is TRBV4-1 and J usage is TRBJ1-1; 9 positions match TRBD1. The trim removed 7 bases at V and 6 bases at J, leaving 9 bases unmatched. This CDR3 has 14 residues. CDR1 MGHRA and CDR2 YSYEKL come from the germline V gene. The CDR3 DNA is TGCGCCAGCAAACCTGGGACAGGGAGCGCTGAAGCTTTCTTT. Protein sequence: CASKPGTGSAEAFF.